The 8 T cell receptor beta chains listed next were all sequenced from one sample in a study of blood T cell repertoires in COVID-19 (dated by TCRdb to the early 2020s). The library came from the immunoSEQ multiplex PCR assay. TCRdb carries this immuneACCESS record with in-frame sequences only. Its versions omit some clonotypes, under half of them owing to an unresolved V gene in the studies checked, with the rest unexplained. The sample table records about 160,000 clones; around 93% of these occur just once. The top ten clonotypes cover about 4.8% of the sample. Sample: peripheral blood. The receptors originated from a man aged 30 to 39 with COVID-19, enrolled during active disease.

The chain combines TRBV6-5 with TRBJ2-1; 12 nucleotides agree with TRBD1. Per the germline V gene, CDR1 is MNHEY and CDR2 is SVGAGI. The CDR3 contains 15 residues. The V and J ends lost 6 bases and 7 bases, in that order; junction bases with no gene match: 7. CDR3: CASSRRGQGANEQFF. CDR3 sequence (DNA): TGTGCCAGCAGCCGCCGGGGACAGGGGGCGAATGAGCAGTTCTTC.

The V and J genes are TRBV19 and TRBJ1-6, with D maybe TRBD1 (6 bases). The germline V and J ends were trimmed by 11 bases and 7 bases, with 15 bases remaining between them. The CDR3 loop spans 13 amino acids. Looked up from germline, CDR1 is LNHDA and CDR2 is SQIVND (reference sequence). Here the CDR3 reads CAVRPGGNSPLHF. For the CDR3, the DNA is TGTGCCGTTAGACCGGGGGGCAATTCACCCCTCCACTTT.

J is TRBJ1-2 and V is TRBV12-5, with D possibly being TRBD1 (5 bases). V was cut by 1 base and J by 7 bases, with 25 bases left in between. Per germline, CDR1 LGHNT and CDR2 FRNRAP. The CDR3 is made up of 18 amino acids. The CDR3 loop is CASGLDRPGTFLVPGYTF. The CDR3 region has the DNA TGTGCTAGTGGTTTGGACCGTCCGGGGACTTTCCTTGTACCTGGCTACACCTTC.

The genes are TRBV19 and TRBJ1-5; a possible D gene is TRBD1 (5 bases). The V and J ends lost 5 bases and 4 bases respectively, with 15 bases between them. The CDR3 covers 15 residues. Per germline, CDR1 LNHDA and CDR2 SQIVND (reference sequence). The CDR3 region is CASSLGSQGNQPQHF. The CDR3 DNA is TGTGCCAGTAGTTTGGGTTCTCAGGGAAATCAGCCCCAGCATTTT.

J is TRBJ1-1 and V is TRBV19; a weak D match, TRBD1 (5 bases). The germline V gene has CDR1 LNHDA and CDR2 SQIVND (reference sequence). Trimming shortened V by 10 bases and J by 1 base, and 13 bases separated the two germline ends. The length of the CDR3 is 13 residues. CDR3 sequence reads: CATQGGWNTEAFF. The CDR3 DNA sequence: TGTGCCACCCAGGGAGGTTGGAACACTGAAGCTTTCTTT.

This chain joins TRBV6-2 or TRBV6-3 and TRBJ2-5, with D maybe TRBD1 (5 bases). V lost 1 base, J lost 1 base, and 10 bases lay in between. CDR1 is MNHEY, CDR2 SVGEGT, per germline. The CDR3 spans 15 residues. In DNA form, the CDR3 reads TGTGCCAGCAGTTACTATCCAGGGCCCCAAGAGACCCAGTACTTC. Translating it yields CASSYYPGPQETQYF.

V gene TRBV7-9 combines with J gene TRBJ2-3, with D hard to call. V was cut by 5 bases and J by 1 base, with 7 bases left in between. This CDR3 comprises 13 residues. Germline V gene lookup returns CDR1 SEHNR and CDR2 FQNEAQ (reference sequence). CDR3 in DNA: TGTGCCAGCAGCCTACTGGGCACAGATACGCAGTATTTT. Its protein product is CASSLLGTDTQYF.

The CDR3 sequence: CASRARRQGNYGYTF. The CDR3 DNA reads TGTGCCAGCAGAGCCAGACGACAGGGAAACTATGGCTACACCTTC. The chain couples TRBV27 to TRBJ1-2; 7 bases map to TRBD1. CDR3 size: 15 residues. The V gene's germline CDR1 is MNHEY and CDR2 SMNVEV (reference sequence). Unmatched junction bases numbered 9, after V lost 6 bases and J lost 2 bases.